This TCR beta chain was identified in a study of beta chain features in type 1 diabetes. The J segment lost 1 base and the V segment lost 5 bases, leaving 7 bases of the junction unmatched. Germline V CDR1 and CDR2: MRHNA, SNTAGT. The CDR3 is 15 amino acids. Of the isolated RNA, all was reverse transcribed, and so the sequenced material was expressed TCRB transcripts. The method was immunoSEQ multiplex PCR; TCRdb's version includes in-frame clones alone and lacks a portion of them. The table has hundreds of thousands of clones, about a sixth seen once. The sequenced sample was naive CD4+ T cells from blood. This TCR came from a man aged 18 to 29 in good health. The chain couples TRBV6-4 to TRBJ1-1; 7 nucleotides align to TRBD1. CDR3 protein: CASSRQGRGNTEAFF. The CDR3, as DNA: TGTGCCAGCAGTCGACAGGGACGGGGGAACACTGAAGCTTTCTTT.